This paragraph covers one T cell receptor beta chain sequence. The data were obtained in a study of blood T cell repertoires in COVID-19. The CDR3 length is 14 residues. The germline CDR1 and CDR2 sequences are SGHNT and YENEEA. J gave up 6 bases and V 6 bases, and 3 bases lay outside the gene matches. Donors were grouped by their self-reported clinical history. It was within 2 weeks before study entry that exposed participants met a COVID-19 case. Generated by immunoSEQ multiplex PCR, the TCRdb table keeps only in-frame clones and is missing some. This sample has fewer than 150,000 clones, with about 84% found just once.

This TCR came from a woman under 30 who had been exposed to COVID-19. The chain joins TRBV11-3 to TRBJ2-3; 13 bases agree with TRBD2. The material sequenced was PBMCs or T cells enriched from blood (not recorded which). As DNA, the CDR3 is TGTGCCAGCAGTCCGGGACTAGCGGGGGATACGCAGTATTTT. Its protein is CASSPGLAGDTQYF.